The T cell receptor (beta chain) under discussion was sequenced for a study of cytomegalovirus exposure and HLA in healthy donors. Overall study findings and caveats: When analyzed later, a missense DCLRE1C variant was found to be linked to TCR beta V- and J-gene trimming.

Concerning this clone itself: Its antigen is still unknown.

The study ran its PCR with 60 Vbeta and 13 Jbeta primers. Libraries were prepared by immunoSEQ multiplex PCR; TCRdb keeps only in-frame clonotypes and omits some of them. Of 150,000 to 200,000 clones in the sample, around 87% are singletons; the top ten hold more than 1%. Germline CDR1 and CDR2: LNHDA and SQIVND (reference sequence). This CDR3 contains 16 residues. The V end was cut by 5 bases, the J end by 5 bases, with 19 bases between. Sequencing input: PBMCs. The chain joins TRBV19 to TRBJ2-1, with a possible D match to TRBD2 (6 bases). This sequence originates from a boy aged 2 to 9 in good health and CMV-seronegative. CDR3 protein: CASSVTGTRLNNEQFF. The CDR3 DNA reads TGTGCCAGTAGTGTCACCGGGACTCGACTTAACAATGAGCAGTTCTTC.